This TCR beta chain comes out of a study of shared clonotypes between healthy human individuals. Study conclusions and caveats: Memory subsets generally showed smaller estimated richness than naive subsets did. About 5% was the fraction of naive CD4 clonotypes found shared across a few donors.

To note about this clone: Antigen unknown.

Assay used: immunoSEQ multiplex PCR; TCRdb lists only in-frame clones, some missing. The table shows millions of clones, with 85% to 95% occurring only once. The trim removed 5 bases at V and 7 bases at J, leaving 13 bases unmatched. Looked up from germline, CDR1 is SGHVS and CDR2 is FQNEAQ. This CDR3 is built from 15 residues. The source is a man between 18 and 35 years old in good health. Some clones in this sample may be carry-over from other donors' samples. This chain links TRBV7-8 with TRBJ2-5; 7 nucleotides line up with TRBD1. Material for sequencing was naive CD4+ T cells from PBMCs. Subset given: CD45RA+ positively selected. The CDR3 nucleotides are TGTGCCAGCAGCACTCGGGACAGAGGTATGGGGACCCAGTACTTC. As protein: CASSTRDRGMGTQYF.